This T cell receptor beta chain was retrieved from a study of OX40 agonist ivuxolimab in advanced cancers. Notes on the study in general: At 0.1 to 3.0 mg/kg and by week 6, CD4+ and CD8+ T cells in the blood had expanded clonally.

Points on this clone: The antigen is unknown.

Data came from immunoSEQ multiplex PCR; TCRdb stores just in-frame clones and leaves some out. The table records some 21,000 clones, about 89% of them present only once. Germline lookup yields CDR1 SEHNR and CDR2 FQNEAQ (reference sequence). The CDR3 length is 13 residues. Trimming stripped 6 bases from V and 4 bases from J, with 10 bases between. The sequence was obtained from an adult with an advanced solid tumor such as melanoma, head and neck, liver or kidney cancer. The sequencing used CD4+ or CD8+ T cells sorted from blood, collected in a trial of the OX40 agonist ivuxolimab. The chain carries TRBV7-9 and TRBJ2-1, with a possible D match to TRBD1 (6 bases). The CDR3 bases are TGTGCCAGCAGTTTAACAGGGTACAATGAGCAGTTCTTC. Its translation is CASSLTGYNEQFF.